One and the same sample provided the 2 T cell receptor beta chains below, sequenced in a study of metastatic and nonmetastatic thyroid tumors. MiXCR re-clonotyped the PCR reads for TCRdb. The table records approximately 20,000 clones, less than 30% of them present only once. Thyroid surgery had not been preceded by any treatment in any patient. Material for sequencing was blood. The receptors derive from a male donor with papillary thyroid cancer or a benign thyroid nodule (not recorded which). Some clones in this sample may be carry-over from other donors' samples.

V is TRBV20-1 and J is TRBJ2-7; no clear D. Germline CDR1 is DFQATT and CDR2 is SNEGSKA (reference sequence). Between the trimmed V and J ends, which lost 3 bases and 2 bases, there was a span of 11 bases. The CDR3 spans 13 residues. CDR3 sequence reads: CSARAEPPYEQYF. The DNA of the CDR3 is TGCAGTGCTAGGGCCGAGCCCCCCTACGAGCAGTACTTC.

As concerns this clone: Its ends do not fully match the called genes, so a read error is possible. CDR3 in DNA: TGTGCTAGCAGCTTAAACTTTGGTAGCGGGGTGCAAGAGACCCAGTACTTC. The encoded protein is CASSLNFGSGVQETQYF. The chain is built from TRBV7-7 and TRBJ2-5, with 8 bases fitting TRBD2. CDR1 SSHAT and CDR2 FNYEAQ come from the germline V gene (reference sequence). This CDR3 comprises 17 residues. The full variable domain, rest sourced from reference TRBV7-7 and TRBJ2-5, is GAGVSQSPRYKVTKRGQDVTLRCDPISSHATLYWYQQALGQGPEFLTYFNYEAQPDKSGLPSDRFSAERPEGSISTLTIQRTEQRDSAMYRCASSLNFGSGVQETQYFGPGTRLLVL.